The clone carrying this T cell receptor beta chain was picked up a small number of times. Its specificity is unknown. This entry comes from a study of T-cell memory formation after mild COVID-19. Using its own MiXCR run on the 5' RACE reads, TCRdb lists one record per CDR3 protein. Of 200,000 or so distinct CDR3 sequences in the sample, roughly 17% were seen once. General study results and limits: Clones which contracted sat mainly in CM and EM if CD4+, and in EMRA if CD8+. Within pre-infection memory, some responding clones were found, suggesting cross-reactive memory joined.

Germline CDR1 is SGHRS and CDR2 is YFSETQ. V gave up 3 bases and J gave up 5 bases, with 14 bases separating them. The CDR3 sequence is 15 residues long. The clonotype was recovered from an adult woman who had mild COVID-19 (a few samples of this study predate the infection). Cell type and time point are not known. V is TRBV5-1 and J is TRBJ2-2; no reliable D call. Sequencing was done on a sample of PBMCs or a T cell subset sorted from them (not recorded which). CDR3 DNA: TGCGCCAGCAGCTCTTCAGACACCCAAACCGGGGAGCTGTTTTTT. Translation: CASSSSDTQTGELFF.